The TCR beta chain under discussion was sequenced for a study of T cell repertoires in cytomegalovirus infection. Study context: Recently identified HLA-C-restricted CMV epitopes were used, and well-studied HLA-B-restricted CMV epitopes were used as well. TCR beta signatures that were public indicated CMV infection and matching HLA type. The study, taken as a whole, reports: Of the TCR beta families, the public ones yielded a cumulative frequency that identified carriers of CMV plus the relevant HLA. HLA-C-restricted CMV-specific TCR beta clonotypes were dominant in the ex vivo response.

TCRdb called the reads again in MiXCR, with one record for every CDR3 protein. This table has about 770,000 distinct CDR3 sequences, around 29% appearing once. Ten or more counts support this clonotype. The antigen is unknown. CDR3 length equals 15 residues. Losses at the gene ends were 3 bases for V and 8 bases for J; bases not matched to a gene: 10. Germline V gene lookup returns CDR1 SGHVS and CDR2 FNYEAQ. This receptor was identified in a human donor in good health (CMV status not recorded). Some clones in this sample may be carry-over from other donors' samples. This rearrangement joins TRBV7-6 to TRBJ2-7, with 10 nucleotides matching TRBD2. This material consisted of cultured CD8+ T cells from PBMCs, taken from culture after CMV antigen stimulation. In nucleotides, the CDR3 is TGTGCCAGCAGCTTGTCAGCGGGGGGGACAGAAAAGCAGTACGTC. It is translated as CASSLSAGGTEKQYV.